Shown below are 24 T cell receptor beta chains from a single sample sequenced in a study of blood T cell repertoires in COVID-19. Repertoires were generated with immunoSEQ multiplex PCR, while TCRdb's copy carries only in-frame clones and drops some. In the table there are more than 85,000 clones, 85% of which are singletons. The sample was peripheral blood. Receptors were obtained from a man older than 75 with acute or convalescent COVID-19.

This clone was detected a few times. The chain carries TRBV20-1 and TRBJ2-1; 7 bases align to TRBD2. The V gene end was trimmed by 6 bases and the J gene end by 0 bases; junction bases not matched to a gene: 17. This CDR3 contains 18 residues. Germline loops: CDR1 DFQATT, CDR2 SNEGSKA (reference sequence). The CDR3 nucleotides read TGCAGTGCCAGTGGGGGTATTAGCGGGTGGAGCTCCTACAATGAGCAGTTCTTC. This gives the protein CSASGGISGWSSYNEQFF.

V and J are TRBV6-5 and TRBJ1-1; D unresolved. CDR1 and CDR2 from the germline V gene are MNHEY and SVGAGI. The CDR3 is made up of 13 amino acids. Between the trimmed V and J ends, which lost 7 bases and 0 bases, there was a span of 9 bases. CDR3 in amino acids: CASIGLMNTEAFF. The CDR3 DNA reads TGTGCCAGCATAGGACTTATGAACACTGAAGCTTTCTTT.

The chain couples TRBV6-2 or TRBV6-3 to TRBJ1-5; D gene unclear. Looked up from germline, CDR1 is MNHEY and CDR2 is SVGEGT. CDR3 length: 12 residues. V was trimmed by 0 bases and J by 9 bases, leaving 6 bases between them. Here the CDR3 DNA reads TGTGCCAGCAGTTACTCGAGGTCGCCCCAGCATTTT. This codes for CASSYSRSPQHF.

CDR3 sequence (DNA): TGTGCCAGCAGGGTACAGGGGAACACTGAAGCTTTCTTT. It encodes CASRVQGNTEAFF. V and J are TRBV12-3 or TRBV12-4 and TRBJ1-1, with a possible D match to TRBD1 (6 bases). The V end was cut by 6 bases, the J end by 1 base, with 9 bases between. This CDR3 comprises 13 residues.

The DNA of the CDR3 is TGTGCCAGCAGTTACGGACAGACTGCAACTAATGAAAAACTGTTTTTT. Translated: CASSYGQTATNEKLFF. This chain links TRBV6-5 with TRBJ1-4; D possibly corresponds to TRBD1 (6 bases). The germline V gene encodes CDR1 MNHEY and CDR2 SVGAGI. This CDR3 is 16 amino acids long. The V and J ends lost 2 bases and 0 bases respectively, with 10 bases between them.

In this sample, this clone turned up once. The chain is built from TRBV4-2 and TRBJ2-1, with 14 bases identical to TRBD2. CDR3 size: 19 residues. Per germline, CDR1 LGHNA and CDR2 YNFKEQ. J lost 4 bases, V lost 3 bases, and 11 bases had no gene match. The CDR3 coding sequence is TGTGCCAGCAGCCATCCTGACCCGGGACTAGCGGGAGTGTACAATGAGCAGTTCTTC. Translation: CASSHPDPGLAGVYNEQFF.

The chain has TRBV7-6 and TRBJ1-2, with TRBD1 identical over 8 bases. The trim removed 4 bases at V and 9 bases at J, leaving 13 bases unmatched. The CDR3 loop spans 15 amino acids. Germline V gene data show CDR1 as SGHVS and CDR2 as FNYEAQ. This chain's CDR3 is CASSSRTGSFGRYTF. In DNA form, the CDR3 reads TGTGCCAGCAGCTCCCGGACAGGGTCTTTCGGGCGCTACACCTTC.

The chain's CDR3 is CASSVSGTGGFSDTQYF. In DNA, the CDR3 is TGTGCCAGCAGTGTTTCCGGGACAGGGGGCTTCTCAGATACGCAGTATTTT. The rearrangement links TRBV2 to TRBJ2-3; 12 nucleotides agree with TRBD1. V shed 4 bases, J shed 4 bases, and the junction held 9 bases outside the gene matches. Germline lookup yields CDR1 SNHLY and CDR2 FYNNEI. The CDR3 is 17 amino acids.

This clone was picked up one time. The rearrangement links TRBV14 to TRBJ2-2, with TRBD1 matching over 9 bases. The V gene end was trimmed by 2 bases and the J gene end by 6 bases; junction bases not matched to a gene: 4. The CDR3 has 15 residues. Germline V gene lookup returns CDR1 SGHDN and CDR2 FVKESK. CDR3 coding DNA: TGTGCCAGCAGCCAACCACAGGGGGCGGCCGGGGAGCTGTTTTTT. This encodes CASSQPQGAAGELFF.

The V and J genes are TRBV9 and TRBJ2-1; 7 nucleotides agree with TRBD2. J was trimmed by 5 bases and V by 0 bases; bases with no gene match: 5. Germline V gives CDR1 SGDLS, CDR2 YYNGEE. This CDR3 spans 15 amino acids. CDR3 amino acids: CASSVGASGNNEQFF. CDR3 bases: TGTGCCAGCAGCGTAGGGGCTAGCGGAAACAATGAGCAGTTCTTC.

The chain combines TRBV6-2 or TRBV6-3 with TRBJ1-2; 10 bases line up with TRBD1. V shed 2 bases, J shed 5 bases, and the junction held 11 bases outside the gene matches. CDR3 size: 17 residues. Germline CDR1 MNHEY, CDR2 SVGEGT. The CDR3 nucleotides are TGTGCCAGCAGTTACCAGTTTATTGGACAGGGGGAGTATGGCTACACCTTC. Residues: CASSYQFIGQGEYGYTF.

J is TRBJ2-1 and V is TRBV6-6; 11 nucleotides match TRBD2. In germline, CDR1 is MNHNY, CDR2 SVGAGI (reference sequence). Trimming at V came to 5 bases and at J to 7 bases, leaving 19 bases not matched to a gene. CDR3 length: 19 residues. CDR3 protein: CASSRTNFLAGGGMNEQFF. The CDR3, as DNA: TGTGCCAGCAGTCGTACCAATTTCCTAGCGGGAGGAGGCATGAATGAGCAGTTCTTC.

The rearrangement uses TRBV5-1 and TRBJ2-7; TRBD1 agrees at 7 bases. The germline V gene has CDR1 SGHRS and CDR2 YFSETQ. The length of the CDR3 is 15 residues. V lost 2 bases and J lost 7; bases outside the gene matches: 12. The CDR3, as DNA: TGCGCCAGCAGCTTTATGGGACAGCACCGTGAGGAGCAGTACTTC. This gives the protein CASSFMGQHREEQYF.

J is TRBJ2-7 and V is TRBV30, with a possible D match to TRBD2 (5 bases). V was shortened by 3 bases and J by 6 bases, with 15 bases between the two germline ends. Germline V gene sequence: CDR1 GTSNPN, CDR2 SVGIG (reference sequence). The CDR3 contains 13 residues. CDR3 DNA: TGTGCCTGGAGCGCAGAGGGCTCCCTCGAGCAGTACTTC. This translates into CAWSAEGSLEQYF. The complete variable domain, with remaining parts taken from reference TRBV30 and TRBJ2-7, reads SQTIHQWPATLVQPVGSPLSLECTVEGTSNPNLYWYRQAAGRGLQLLFYSVGIGQISSEVPQNLSASRPQDRQFILSSKKLLLSDSGFYLCAWSAEGSLEQYFGPGTRLTVT.

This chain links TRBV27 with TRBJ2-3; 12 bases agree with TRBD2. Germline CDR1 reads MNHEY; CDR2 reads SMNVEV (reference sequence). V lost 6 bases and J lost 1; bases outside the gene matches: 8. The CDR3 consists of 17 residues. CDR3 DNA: TGTGCCAGCAGAAGGAGGACTAGCGGGAAAGGCACAGATACGCAGTATTTT. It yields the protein CASRRRTSGKGTDTQYF.

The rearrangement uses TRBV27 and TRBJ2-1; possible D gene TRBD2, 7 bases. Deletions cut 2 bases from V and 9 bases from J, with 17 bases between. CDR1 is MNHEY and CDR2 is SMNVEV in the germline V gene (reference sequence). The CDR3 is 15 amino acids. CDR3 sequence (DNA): TGTGCCAGCAGTTTAAGGCAGGGGAGGGAAGGTGAGCAGTTCTTC. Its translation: CASSLRQGREGEQFF.

CDR3 protein: CASSLGHQLNFYNEQFF. The CDR3 nucleotides are TGTGCCAGCAGCTTAGGACACCAGCTTAACTTCTACAATGAGCAGTTCTTC. This rearrangement joins TRBV7-8 to TRBJ2-1; D not resolved. CDR3 length: 17 amino acids. V was pared by 1 base and J by 3 bases, with 16 bases between. Germline V gene sequence: CDR1 SGHVS, CDR2 FQNEAQ.

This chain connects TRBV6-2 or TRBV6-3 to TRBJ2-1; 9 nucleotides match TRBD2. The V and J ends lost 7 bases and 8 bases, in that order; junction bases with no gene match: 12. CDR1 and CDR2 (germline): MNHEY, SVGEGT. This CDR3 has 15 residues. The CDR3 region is CASTPGLAGLDEQFF. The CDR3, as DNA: TGTGCCAGCACCCCCGGGCTAGCGGGACTGGATGAGCAGTTCTTC.

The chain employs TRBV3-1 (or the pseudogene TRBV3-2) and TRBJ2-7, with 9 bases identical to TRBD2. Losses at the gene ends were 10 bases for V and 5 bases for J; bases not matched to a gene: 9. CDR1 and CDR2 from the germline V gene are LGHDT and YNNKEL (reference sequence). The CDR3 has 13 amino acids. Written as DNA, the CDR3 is TGTGCCACCCGACTCAGCGGGAGGAACGAGCAGTACTTC. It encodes CATRLSGRNEQYF.

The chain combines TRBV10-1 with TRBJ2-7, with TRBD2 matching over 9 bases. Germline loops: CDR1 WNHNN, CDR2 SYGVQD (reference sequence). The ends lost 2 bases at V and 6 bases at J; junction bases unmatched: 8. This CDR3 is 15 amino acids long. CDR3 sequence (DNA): TGCGCCAGCAGTGAGATCGCGGGAGGGCCGGGCGAGCAGTACTTC. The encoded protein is CASSEIAGGPGEQYF.

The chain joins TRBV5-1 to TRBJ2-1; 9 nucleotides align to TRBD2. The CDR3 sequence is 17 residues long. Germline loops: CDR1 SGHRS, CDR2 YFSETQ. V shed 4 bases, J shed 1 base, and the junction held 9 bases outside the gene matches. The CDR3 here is CASSGATSGSSYNEQFF. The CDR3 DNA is TGCGCCAGCAGCGGCGCGACTAGCGGTTCTTCCTACAATGAGCAGTTCTTC.

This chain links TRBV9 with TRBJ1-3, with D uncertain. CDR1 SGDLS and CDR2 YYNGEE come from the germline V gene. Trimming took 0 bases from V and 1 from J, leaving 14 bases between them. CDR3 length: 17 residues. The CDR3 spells CASSVDPRMVSGNTIYF. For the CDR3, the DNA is TGTGCCAGCAGCGTAGATCCGAGAATGGTTTCTGGAAACACCATATATTTT. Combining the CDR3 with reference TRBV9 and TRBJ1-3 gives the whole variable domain DSGVTQTPKHLITATGQRVTLRCSPRSGDLSVYWYQQSLDQGLQFLIQYYNGEERAKGNILERFSAQQFPDLHSELNLSSLELGDSALYFCASSVDPRMVSGNTIYFGEGSWLTVV.

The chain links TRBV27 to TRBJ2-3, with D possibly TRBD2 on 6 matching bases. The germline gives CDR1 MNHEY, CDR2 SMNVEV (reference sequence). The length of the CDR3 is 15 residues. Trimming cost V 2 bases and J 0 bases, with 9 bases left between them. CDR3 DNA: TGTGCCAGCAGTTTAGGGGGGTCTAGCACAGATACGCAGTATTTT. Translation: CASSLGGSSTDTQYF.

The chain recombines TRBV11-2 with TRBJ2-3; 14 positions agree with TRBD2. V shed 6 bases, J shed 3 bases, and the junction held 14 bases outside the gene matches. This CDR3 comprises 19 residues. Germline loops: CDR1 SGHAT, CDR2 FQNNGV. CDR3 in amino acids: CASSLRAGLAGVGTDTQYF. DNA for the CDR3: TGTGCCAGCAGTCTAAGGGCGGGACTAGCGGGAGTCGGTACAGATACGCAGTATTTT. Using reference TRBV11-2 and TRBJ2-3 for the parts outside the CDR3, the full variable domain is EAGVAQSPRYKIIEKRQSVAFWCNPISGHATLYWYQQILGQGPKLLIQFQNNGVVDDSQLPKDRFSAERLKGVDSTLKIQPAKLEDSAVYLCASSLRAGLAGVGTDTQYFGPGTRLTVL.